Below, 15 T cell receptor beta chains from the same sample are listed, as sequenced in a study of blood T cell repertoires in COVID-19. The method was immunoSEQ multiplex PCR; TCRdb's version includes in-frame clones alone and lacks a portion of them. The table lists some 150,000 clones, approximately 80% of them singletons. The sequenced sample consisted of peripheral blood. The origin of the receptors is a woman at least 80 years old in a cohort sampled during active or convalescent COVID-19.

The chain recombines TRBV5-1 with TRBJ1-1; 7 bases align to TRBD1. The germline CDR1 and CDR2 sequences are SGHRS and YFSETQ. Trimming at V came to 0 bases and at J to 2 bases, leaving 7 bases not matched to a gene. The CDR3 has 16 amino acids. This CDR3 reads CASSLAGTAYNTEAFF. In DNA form, the CDR3 reads TGCGCCAGCAGCTTGGCCGGGACAGCCTATAACACTGAAGCTTTCTTT.

This rearrangement joins TRBV4-2 to TRBJ1-1, with 7 nucleotides matching TRBD1. Germline V gene lookup returns CDR1 LGHNA and CDR2 YNFKEQ. CDR3 length equals 15 residues. V lost 3 bases, J lost 4 bases, and 8 bases stayed unmatched. CDR3 sequence (DNA): TGTGCCAGCAGCCACCGGACAGGTCGTGTCACTGAAGCTTTCTTT. Translation gives CASSHRTGRVTEAFF.

The rearrangement uses TRBV5-5 and TRBJ1-1; 9 nucleotides line up with TRBD1. After removal of 3 bases from V and 1 base from J, the junction contained 4 bases not matched to a gene. From germline, CDR1 is SGHKS and CDR2 YYEKEE (reference sequence). The CDR3 totals 15 residues. The CDR3: CASSSGQGPNTEAFF. The CDR3 coding sequence is TGTGCCAGCAGCTCTGGACAGGGGCCGAACACTGAAGCTTTCTTT.

The CDR3 DNA is TGTGCCACCAGTGATCCATCACAGGGAACTGGGGCCAACGTCCTGACTTTC. Protein: CATSDPSQGTGANVLTF. The chain links TRBV24-1 to TRBJ2-6, with D possibly TRBD1 on 6 matching bases. Germline values: CDR1 KGHDR, CDR2 SFDVKD. Trimming left V 3 bases short and J 2 bases short, with 13 bases between. This CDR3 has 17 amino acids.

This clone was observed once. The CDR3 DNA reads as TGTGCCAGTAGTATTAACAGACCGAACACTGAAGCTTTCTTT. Protein: CASSINRPNTEAFF. The chain employs TRBV19 and TRBJ1-1; no clear D. With 3 bases removed from V and 1 base from J, the gap between germline ends came to 9 bases. The germline V gene encodes CDR1 LNHDA and CDR2 SQIVND (reference sequence). CDR3 length: 14 residues.

The V call is TRBV7-3, the J call TRBJ1-5; TRBD1 agrees at 9 bases. V trimming: 6 bases; J trimming: 6 bases; junction bases outside the gene matches: 3. The germline CDR1 and CDR2 sequences are SGHTA and FQGTGA. The CDR3 is 13 residues long. CDR3 nucleotides: TGTGCCAGCAGTCACAGGGGGCTTCAGCCCCAGCATTTT. Its protein is CASSHRGLQPQHF. Looking up the rest from reference TRBV7-3 and TRBJ1-5 gives the full variable domain: GAGVSQTPSNKVTEKGKYVELRCDPISGHTALYWYRQSLGQGPEFLIYFQGTGAADDSGLPNDRFFAVRPEGSVSTLKIQRTERGDSAVYLCASSHRGLQPQHFGDGTRLSIL.

The chain carries TRBV4-1 and TRBJ1-6, with 7 bases matching TRBD1. The germline V gene has CDR1 MGHRA and CDR2 YSYEKL. Trimming cost V 1 base and J 10 bases; bases outside gene matches: 13. There are 17 residues in the CDR3. CDR3: CASSQVESGQGGSPLHF. In nucleotides, the CDR3 is TGCGCCAGCAGCCAAGTGGAAAGTGGTCAGGGGGGATCACCCCTCCACTTT.

This clone was observed a few times. The chain has TRBV28 and TRBJ1-1; D not certain. Trimming cost V 3 bases and J 0 bases, with 11 bases left between them. The CDR3 is made up of 15 amino acids. Germline lookup yields CDR1 MDHEN and CDR2 SYDVKM. The CDR3 DNA reads TGTGCCAGCAGTTTTCAGAGGCCGATGAACACTGAAGCTTTCTTT. Its protein product is CASSFQRPMNTEAFF.

V is TRBV27 and J is TRBJ2-6, with 9 nucleotides matching TRBD1. CDR1 is MNHEY, CDR2 SMNVEV, per germline (reference sequence). V trimming: 3 bases; J trimming: 0 bases; junction bases outside the gene matches: 12. The CDR3 extends over 20 amino acids. In nucleotides, the CDR3 is TGTGCCAGCAGTTTTATTCTACCGGGACAGGGTTACTCTGGGGCCAACGTCCTGACTTTC. It specifies CASSFILPGQGYSGANVLTF.

This chain uses TRBV18 with TRBJ2-3; 9 bases agree with TRBD1. CDR1 is KGHSH, CDR2 LQKENI, per germline. The CDR3 has 14 residues. With V trimmed by 5 bases and J by 4 bases, 4 bases remained unmatched. As DNA, the CDR3 is TGTGCCAGCTCAATGAACAGGGGGCCAGATACGCAGTATTTT. This translates into CASSMNRGPDTQYF. Filled out from reference TRBV18 and TRBJ2-3, the complete variable domain reads NAGVMQNPRHLVRRRGQEARLRCSPMKGHSHVYWYRQLPEEGLKFMVYLQKENIIDESGMPKERFSAEFPKEGPSILRIQQVVRGDSAAYFCASSMNRGPDTQYFGPGTRLTVL.

This chain joins TRBV30 and TRBJ2-5; tentative D call: TRBD1 (6 bases). Germline V gene sequence: CDR1 GTSNPN, CDR2 SVGIG (reference sequence). CDR3 length equals 17 residues. V shed 2 bases and J shed 5 bases, with 24 bases lying between them. The CDR3 coding sequence is TGTGCCTGGAGTTCGGGAACACAGGGTGCTCGTCTGGAGACCCAGTACTTC. Translation: CAWSSGTQGARLETQYF.

The chain is built from TRBV28 and TRBJ1-2, with unresolved D. Germline lookup yields CDR1 MDHEN and CDR2 SYDVKM. This CDR3 is built from 16 residues. The ends were cut back, 0 bases at V and 2 bases at J, with 13 bases in the middle. The CDR3, as DNA: TGTGCCAGCAGTTTATGGTCGCCGGGAAAGAACTATGGCTACACCTTC. This sequence encodes CASSLWSPGKNYGYTF.

There are a few counts of this clone. The V gene is TRBV3-1 (or the pseudogene TRBV3-2), the J gene TRBJ1-2, with D uncertain. Trimming took 1 base from V and 3 from J, leaving 3 bases between them. The CDR3 runs 12 residues. The germline V gene encodes CDR1 LGHDT and CDR2 YNNKEL (reference sequence). The CDR3 DNA reads as TGTGCCAGCAGCCAAGTATACTATGGCTACACCTTC. It encodes CASSQVYYGYTF.

V gene TRBV4-2 combines with J gene TRBJ2-3; the match to TRBD2 covers 12 bases. The CDR3 has 15 amino acids. The ends lost 2 bases at V and 4 bases at J; junction bases unmatched: 1. CDR1 LGHNA and CDR2 YNFKEQ come from the germline V gene. In DNA, the CDR3 is TGTGCCAGCAGCCAACTAGCGGGGGGGGCAGATACGCAGTATTTT. This gives the protein CASSQLAGGADTQYF.

The chain has TRBV27 and TRBJ1-5; the D is unclear. The V gene's germline CDR1 is MNHEY and CDR2 SMNVEV (reference sequence). The CDR3 loop spans 14 amino acids. V shed 4 bases and J shed 6 bases, with 13 bases lying between them. CDR3 bases: TGTGCCAGCAGTTCCAGAGGAGGGAGTCAGCCCCAGCATTTT. It is translated as CASSSRGGSQPQHF.